Below, 28 T cell receptor beta chains from the same sample are listed, as sequenced in a study of CD8+ T cells in alopecia areata. cDNA reverse transcribed from extracted RNA served as the sequencing template. Sequenced by immunoSEQ multiplex PCR; TCRdb stores in-frame clones only, minus some. The data hold about 100,000 clones, with 84% observed a single time. Treatment: oral pan-JAK inhibitor, 5-10 mg twice daily. Sequencing was performed on CD8+ T cells sorted from blood, taken at week 24, from a patient treated with tofacitinib. All receptors derive from a human donor with alopecia areata.

This sequence joins TRBV6-5 and TRBJ2-3; no clear D gene. The CDR3 consists of 15 residues. Germline CDR1 is MNHEY and CDR2 is SVGAGI. V dropped 6 bases and J dropped 4 bases, with 17 bases sitting between them. The CDR3 here is CASSLEAPRADTQYF. CDR3 nucleotides: TGTGCCAGCAGCCTCGAGGCCCCTCGGGCAGATACGCAGTATTTT.

The J gene is TRBJ2-7, the V gene TRBV4-3, with D unresolved. Trimming shortened V by 8 bases and J by 5 bases, and 10 bases separated the two germline ends. Germline V CDR1 and CDR2: LGHNA, YSLEER. The CDR3 is 11 residues long. CDR3 loop: CASPPEDEQYF. For the CDR3, the DNA is TGCGCCAGCCCCCCCGAGGACGAGCAGTACTTC.

This clone was seen only a few times. This chain joins TRBV5-6 and TRBJ2-7, with D maybe TRBD2 (5 bases). Looked up from germline, CDR1 is SGHDT and CDR2 is YYEEEE. This CDR3 comprises 12 residues. Trimming took 3 bases from V and 7 from J, leaving 11 bases between them. The CDR3 nucleotides are TGTGCCAGCAGCTCGGACTCCCTGGAGCAGTACTTC. This translates into CASSSDSLEQYF.

V usage is TRBV15 and J usage is TRBJ1-2; D is unclear. Germline V CDR1 and CDR2: LNHNV, YYDKDF (reference sequence). The CDR3 contains 13 residues. Trimming removed 3 bases from V and 7 bases from J, with 12 bases in between. Written as DNA, the CDR3 is TGTGCCACCAGCAGTCTAGGGCCGCGTGGCTACACCTTC. Its protein product is CATSSLGPRGYTF.

V usage is TRBV10-3 and J usage is TRBJ2-5; 9 bases agree with TRBD2. The DNA matches TRBJ2-7 better at its end, which makes the J call doubtful. The CDR3 covers 17 residues. Germline V gene lookup returns CDR1 ENHRY and CDR2 SYGVKD. This CDR3 reads CAISVGLSGGMSYEQYF. In DNA form, the CDR3 reads TGTGCCATCAGTGTTGGGCTAAGCGGGGGGATGTCCTACGAGCAGTACTTC.

As regards this clone: Compared with germline, one end of the junction differs, possibly owing to a read error. The rearrangement uses TRBV4-3 and TRBJ2-4, with D perhaps matching TRBD1 (5 bases). This CDR3 comprises 18 residues. Germline V CDR1 and CDR2: LGHNA, YSLEER. Here the CDR3 reads CASSQDTDSRVAENIQYF. In DNA form, the CDR3 reads TGCGCCAGCAGCCAAGATACAGATTCCAGGGTAGCCGAAAACATTCAGTACTTC.

This clone was counted many times. V usage is TRBV4-3 and J usage is TRBJ2-6; 10 bases agree with TRBD1. The germline V gene encodes CDR1 LGHNA and CDR2 YSLEER. The CDR3 totals 16 residues. V gave up 3 bases and J gave up 1 base; unmatched junction bases: 0. The CDR3 DNA reads TGCGCCAGCAGCCAGGACAGGGGGTCTGGGGCCAACGTCCTGACTTTC. Translation gives CASSQDRGSGANVLTF.

The J gene is TRBJ2-3, the V gene TRBV7-6, with a possible D match to TRBD2 (5 bases). Looked up from germline, CDR1 is SGHVS and CDR2 is FNYEAQ. This CDR3 contains 15 residues. V was trimmed by 8 bases and J by 0 bases, leaving 15 bases between them. The CDR3 loop reads CASGGLFRSTDTQYF. Here the CDR3 DNA reads TGTGCCAGCGGCGGACTTTTTAGAAGCACAGATACGCAGTATTTT.

The chain couples TRBV4-1 to TRBJ2-3; maybe TRBD2 (5 bases). V was clipped by 1 base and J by 4 bases, with 12 bases between them. This CDR3 has 15 residues. Germline V gene sequence: CDR1 MGHRA, CDR2 YSYEKL. The CDR3 DNA reads as TGCGCCAGCAGCCAAGTGGGGAGAGGAGCAGATACGCAGTATTTT. This codes for CASSQVGRGADTQYF.

V usage is TRBV5-4 and J usage is TRBJ2-5; D unclear. Trimming cost V 3 bases and J 2 bases, with 5 bases left between them. The CDR3 has 12 amino acids. Germline V lookup: CDR1 SGHNT, CDR2 YYREEE (reference sequence). The CDR3 spells CASSYLQETQYF. In DNA form, the CDR3 reads TGTGCCAGCAGCTACTTGCAAGAGACCCAGTACTTC.

The V call is TRBV2, the J call TRBJ1-4, with a possible D match to TRBD1 (5 bases). Trimming pared 3 bases from V and 8 bases from J, leaving 13 bases between. Germline lookup yields CDR1 SNHLY and CDR2 FYNNEI. This CDR3 spans 14 amino acids. CDR3 bases: TGTGCCAGCAGTGATTCGACAGAGGACGAAAAACTGTTTTTT. Encoded protein: CASSDSTEDEKLFF.

This chain links TRBV4-1 with TRBJ2-7; D not resolved. This CDR3 has 15 amino acids. The germline V and J ends were trimmed by 0 bases and 2 bases, with 11 bases remaining between them. CDR1 is MGHRA and CDR2 is YSYEKL in the germline V gene. The CDR3 sequence is CASSQEPGPAYEQYF. CDR3 DNA: TGCGCCAGCAGCCAAGAACCGGGCCCCGCCTACGAGCAGTACTTC.

V is TRBV7-9 and J is TRBJ1-3; D perhaps matches TRBD1 (5 bases). The CDR3 totals 13 residues. Germline V gene data show CDR1 as SEHNR and CDR2 as FQNEAQ (reference sequence). Deletions cut 5 bases from V and 8 bases from J, with 13 bases between. The CDR3 sequence: CASSTSQGDTIYF. Here the CDR3 DNA reads TGTGCCAGCAGCACAAGTCAGGGAGACACCATATATTTT.

The chain couples TRBV27 to TRBJ2-3; D perhaps matches TRBD2 (5 bases). Between the trimmed V and J ends, which lost 3 bases and 5 bases, there was a span of 6 bases. The CDR3 sequence is 12 residues long. Germline values: CDR1 MNHEY, CDR2 SMNVEV (reference sequence). The CDR3 region has the DNA TGTGCCAGCAGTTTTCGGGGAGATACGCAGTATTTT. As protein: CASSFRGDTQYF.

J is TRBJ2-1 and V is TRBV4-1, with D maybe TRBD2 (5 bases). CDR3 length: 15 residues. The V gene lost 8 bases and the J gene lost 0 bases, with 14 bases spanning the gap. Germline CDR1 is MGHRA and CDR2 is YSYEKL. Written as DNA, the CDR3 is TGCGCCAGCCAACTAGAAACGAGCTCCTACAATGAGCAGTTCTTC. It translates to CASQLETSSYNEQFF.

The chain combines TRBV7-6 with TRBJ2-1; a weak D match, TRBD2 (5 bases). CDR3 length: 14 amino acids. Deletions cut 5 bases from V and 6 bases from J, with 14 bases between. CDR1 is SGHVS and CDR2 is FNYEAQ in the germline V gene. DNA for the CDR3: TGTGCCAGCAGCCTCGCCGGAGGAGGCAATGAGCAGTTCTTC. Amino acid sequence: CASSLAGGGNEQFF.

The chain is built from TRBV27 and TRBJ1-5, with D uncertain. CDR3 length equals 16 residues. The V end was cut by 4 bases, the J end by 0 bases, with 13 bases between. Germline CDR1 and CDR2: MNHEY and SMNVEV (reference sequence). CDR3 sequence (DNA): TGTGCCAGCAGTTCAACCTACTCTGGTAGCAATCAGCCCCAGCATTTT. Its translation: CASSSTYSGSNQPQHF.

The rearrangement joins TRBV4-1 to TRBJ1-5, with 10 bases lining up with TRBD1. Germline CDR1 MGHRA, CDR2 YSYEKL. V was clipped by 1 base and J by 4 bases; unmatched bases: 4. The CDR3 contains 16 residues. The chain's CDR3 is CASSQGRDRGNQPQHF. The CDR3 DNA sequence: TGCGCCAGCAGCCAAGGACGGGACAGGGGAAATCAGCCCCAGCATTTT.

The rearrangement links TRBV6-6 to TRBJ2-7; possibly TRBD2 for D (5 bases). V lost 2 bases to trimming and J lost 5 bases, with 7 bases between them. CDR3 length: 12 residues. Germline CDR1 MNHNY, CDR2 SVGAGI (reference sequence). In nucleotides, the CDR3 is TGTGCCAGCAGTTACACTAGTAACGAGCAGTACTTC. It encodes CASSYTSNEQYF.

The V call is TRBV9, the J call TRBJ1-1; TRBD1 aligns across 10 bases. CDR3 length: 17 residues. Germline trimming cut 4 bases from V and 3 bases from J; bases unmatched to any gene: 12. Germline V gives CDR1 SGDLS, CDR2 YYNGEE. CDR3 amino acids: CASSSPGTGEGYTEAFF. For the CDR3, the DNA is TGTGCCAGCAGCTCCCCCGGGACAGGGGAGGGTTACACTGAAGCTTTCTTT. Complete variable domain (other parts from reference TRBV9 and TRBJ1-1): DSGVTQTPKHLITATGQRVTLRCSPRSGDLSVYWYQQSLDQGLQFLIQYYNGEERAKGNILERFSAQQFPDLHSELNLSSLELGDSALYFCASSSPGTGEGYTEAFFGQGTRLTVV.

This clone is a singleton in its sample. The V call is TRBV7-6, the J call TRBJ2-3, with TRBD2 matching over 7 bases. Trimming removed 1 base from V and 9 bases from J; junction bases left unmatched: 13. Per the germline V gene, CDR1 is SGHVS and CDR2 is FNYEAQ. CDR3 length equals 16 residues. As DNA, the CDR3 is TGTGCCAGCAGCTTAGGGCTAGCGGAACAGGCCCGGACGCAGTATTTT. It encodes CASSLGLAEQARTQYF.

The gene calls are TRBV9 and TRBJ2-3; 8 nucleotides match TRBD1. The CDR3 is 14 amino acids. Per the germline V gene, CDR1 is SGDLS and CDR2 is YYNGEE. Trimming removed 4 bases from V and 2 bases from J; junction bases left unmatched: 3. In DNA, the CDR3 is TGTGCCAGCAGCCAGGACAGGGACACAGATACGCAGTATTTT. Translating it yields CASSQDRDTDTQYF.

The chain combines TRBV4-1 with TRBJ2-2; D gene ambiguous. CDR1 MGHRA and CDR2 YSYEKL come from the germline V gene. The length of the CDR3 is 14 residues. V lost 4 bases, J lost 7 bases, and 13 bases lay in between. The CDR3 spells CASSPVPGGGELFF. In DNA, the CDR3 is TGCGCCAGCAGCCCCGTTCCCGGCGGCGGGGAGCTGTTTTTT.

The chain employs TRBV27 and TRBJ2-7; D uncertain. V was clipped by 0 bases and J by 6 bases, with 9 bases between them. This CDR3 is 13 amino acids long. Germline CDR1 reads MNHEY; CDR2 reads SMNVEV (reference sequence). CDR3 loop: CASSLSVNGEQYF. The CDR3 coding sequence is TGTGCCAGCAGTTTATCCGTAAATGGCGAGCAGTACTTC.

In this sample, this clone turned up a few times. The gene calls are TRBV4-1 and TRBJ1-6; D remains ambiguous. V gave up 4 bases and J gave up 7 bases, with 14 bases separating them. The CDR3 length is 15 residues. Germline V CDR1 and CDR2: MGHRA, YSYEKL. CDR3 amino acids: CASSPKKGNNSPLHF. The DNA of the CDR3 is TGCGCCAGCAGCCCCAAGAAAGGGAACAATTCACCCCTCCACTTT.

The rearrangement uses TRBV6-1 and TRBJ2-7, with 8 positions matching TRBD1. The trim removed 2 bases at V and 6 bases at J, leaving 9 bases unmatched. The germline V gene has CDR1 MNHNS and CDR2 SASEGT. The CDR3 spans 15 residues. CDR3 nucleotide sequence: TGTGCCAGCAGTGAAACCGGGACAGGAGGCCTCGAGCAGTACTTC. This codes for CASSETGTGGLEQYF.

V gene TRBV19 combines with J gene TRBJ2-1; a possible D gene is TRBD2 (6 bases). Germline-derived CDR1 and CDR2 are LNHDA and SQIVND (reference sequence). There are 19 residues in the CDR3. V was trimmed by 0 bases and J by 2 bases, leaving 20 bases between them. The CDR3 coding sequence is TGTGCCAGTAGTATAGAGGTGTGGGGCCCGGGGGTTCCCTACAATGAGCAGTTCTTC. Protein product: CASSIEVWGPGVPYNEQFF.

This clone was counted a few times. This chain connects TRBV29-1 to TRBJ2-5, with a tentative D call TRBD1 (7 bases). CDR1 SQVTM and CDR2 ANQGSEA come from the germline V gene. Trimming removed 7 bases at V and 0 bases at J, with 12 bases between. The CDR3 totals 13 residues. CDR3 region: CSAAGTDQETQYF. CDR3 bases: TGCAGCGCGGCGGGGACAGACCAAGAGACCCAGTACTTC.